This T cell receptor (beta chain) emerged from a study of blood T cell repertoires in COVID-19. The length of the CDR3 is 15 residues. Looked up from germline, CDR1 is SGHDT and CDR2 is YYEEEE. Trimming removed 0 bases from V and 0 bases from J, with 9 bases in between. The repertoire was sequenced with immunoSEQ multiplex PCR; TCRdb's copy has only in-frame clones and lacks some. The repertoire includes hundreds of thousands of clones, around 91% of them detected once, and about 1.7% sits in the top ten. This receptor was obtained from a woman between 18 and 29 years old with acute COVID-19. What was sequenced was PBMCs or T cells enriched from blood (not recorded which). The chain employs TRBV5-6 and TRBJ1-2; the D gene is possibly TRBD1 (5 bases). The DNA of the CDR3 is TGTGCCAGCAGCTTGGCAGGGAGGGCTAACTATGGCTACACCTTC. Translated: CASSLAGRANYGYTF.